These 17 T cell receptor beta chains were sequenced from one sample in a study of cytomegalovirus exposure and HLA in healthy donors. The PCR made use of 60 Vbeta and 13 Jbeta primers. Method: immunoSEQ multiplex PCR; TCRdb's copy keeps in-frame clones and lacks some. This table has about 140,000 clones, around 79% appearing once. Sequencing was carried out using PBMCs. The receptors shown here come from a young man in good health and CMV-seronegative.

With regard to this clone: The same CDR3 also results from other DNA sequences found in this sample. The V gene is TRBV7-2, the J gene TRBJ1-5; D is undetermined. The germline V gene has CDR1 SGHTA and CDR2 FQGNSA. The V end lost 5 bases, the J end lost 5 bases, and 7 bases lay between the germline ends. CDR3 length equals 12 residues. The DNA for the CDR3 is TGTGCCAGCAGCAGGGAGGATCAGCCCCAGCATTTT. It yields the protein CASSREDQPQHF.

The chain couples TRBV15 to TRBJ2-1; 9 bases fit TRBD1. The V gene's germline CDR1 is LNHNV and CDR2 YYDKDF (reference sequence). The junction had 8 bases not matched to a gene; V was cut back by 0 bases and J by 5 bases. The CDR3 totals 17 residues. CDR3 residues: CATSRDYGTGRDNEQFF. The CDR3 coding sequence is TGTGCCACCAGCAGAGATTATGGGACAGGGAGGGACAATGAGCAGTTCTTC.

This chain's CDR3 is CASSLGDRVQETQYF. Written as DNA, the CDR3 is TGTGCCAGCAGCTTAGGGGACAGGGTACAAGAGACCCAGTACTTC. V and J are TRBV7-2 and TRBJ2-5; TRBD1 matches at 9 bases. Trimming removed 1 base from V and 2 bases from J; junction bases left unmatched: 2. CDR1 is SGHTA, CDR2 FQGNSA, per germline. The CDR3 is 15 amino acids.

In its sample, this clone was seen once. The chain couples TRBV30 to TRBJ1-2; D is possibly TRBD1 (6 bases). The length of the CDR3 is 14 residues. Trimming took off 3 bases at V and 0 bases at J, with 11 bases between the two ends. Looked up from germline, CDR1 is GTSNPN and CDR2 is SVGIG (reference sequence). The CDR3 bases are TGTGCCTGGAGCCCGGGGGGCCCTAACTATGGCTACACCTTC. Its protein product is CAWSPGGPNYGYTF.

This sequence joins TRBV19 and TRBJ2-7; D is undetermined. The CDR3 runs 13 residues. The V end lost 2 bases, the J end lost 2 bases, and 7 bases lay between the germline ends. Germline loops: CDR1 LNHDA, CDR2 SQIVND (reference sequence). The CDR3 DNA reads TGTGCCAGTAGTATACAGAATGCCTACGAGCAGTACTTC. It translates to CASSIQNAYEQYF.

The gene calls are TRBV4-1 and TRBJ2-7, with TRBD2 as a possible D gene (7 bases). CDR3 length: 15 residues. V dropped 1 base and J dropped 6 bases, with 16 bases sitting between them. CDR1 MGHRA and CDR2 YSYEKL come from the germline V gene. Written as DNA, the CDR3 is TGCGCCAGCAGCCAAGTGAGTCAGGGGAGGGGCGAGCAGTACTTC. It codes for CASSQVSQGRGEQYF.

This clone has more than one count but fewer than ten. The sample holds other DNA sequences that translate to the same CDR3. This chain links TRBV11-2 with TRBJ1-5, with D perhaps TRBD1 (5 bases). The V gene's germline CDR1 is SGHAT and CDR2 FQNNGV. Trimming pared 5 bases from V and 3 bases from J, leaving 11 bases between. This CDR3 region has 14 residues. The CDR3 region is CASSPGGNNQPQHF. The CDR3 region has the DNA TGTGCCAGCAGCCCGGGGGGAAACAATCAGCCCCAGCATTTT.

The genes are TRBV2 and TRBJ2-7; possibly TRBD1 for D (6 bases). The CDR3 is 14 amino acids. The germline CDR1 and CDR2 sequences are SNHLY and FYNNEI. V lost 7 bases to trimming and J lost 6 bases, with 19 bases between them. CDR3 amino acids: CASTLRAQGFEQYF. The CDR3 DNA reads TGTGCCAGCACCCTGAGGGCACAGGGTTTCGAGCAGTACTTC.

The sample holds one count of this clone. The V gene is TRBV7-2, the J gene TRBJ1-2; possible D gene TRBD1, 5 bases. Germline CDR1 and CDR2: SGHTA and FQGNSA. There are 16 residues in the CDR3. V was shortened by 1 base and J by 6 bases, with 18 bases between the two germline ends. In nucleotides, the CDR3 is TGTGCCAGCAGCTTAGTGGGCAGGGCGGTCGAGCATGGCTACACCTTC. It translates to CASSLVGRAVEHGYTF.

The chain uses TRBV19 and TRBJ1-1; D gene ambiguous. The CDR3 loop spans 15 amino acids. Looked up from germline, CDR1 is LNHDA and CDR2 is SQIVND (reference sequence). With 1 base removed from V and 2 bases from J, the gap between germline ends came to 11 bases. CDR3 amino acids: CASSIVPEVNTEAFF. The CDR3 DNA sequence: TGTGCCAGTAGTATAGTCCCAGAAGTTAACACTGAAGCTTTCTTT.

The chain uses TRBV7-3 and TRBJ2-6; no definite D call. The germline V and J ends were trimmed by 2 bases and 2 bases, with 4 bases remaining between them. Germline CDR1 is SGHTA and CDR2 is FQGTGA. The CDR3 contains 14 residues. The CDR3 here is CASSLVAGANVLTF. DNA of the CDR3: TGTGCCAGCAGCTTAGTCGCTGGGGCCAACGTCCTGACTTTC.

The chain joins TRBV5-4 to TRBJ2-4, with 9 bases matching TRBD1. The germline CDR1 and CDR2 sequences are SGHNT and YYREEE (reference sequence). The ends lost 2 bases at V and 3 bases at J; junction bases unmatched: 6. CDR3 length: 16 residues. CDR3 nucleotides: TGTGCCAGCAGCTTAGAAGACAGGGGGGGCAAAAACATTCAGTACTTC. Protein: CASSLEDRGGKNIQYF. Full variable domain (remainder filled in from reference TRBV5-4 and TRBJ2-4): ETGVTQSPTHLIKTRGQQVTLRCSSQSGHNTVSWYQQALGQGPQFIFQYYREEENGRGNFPPRFSGLQFPNYSSELNVNALELDDSALYLCASSLEDRGGKNIQYFGAGTRLSVL.

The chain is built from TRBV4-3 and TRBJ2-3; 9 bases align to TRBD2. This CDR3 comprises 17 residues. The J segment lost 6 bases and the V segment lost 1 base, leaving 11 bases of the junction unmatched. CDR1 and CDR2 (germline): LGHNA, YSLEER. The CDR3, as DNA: TGCGCCAGCAGCCAAGGACCTAGCGGGACAATAGGGGATACGCAGTATTTT. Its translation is CASSQGPSGTIGDTQYF.

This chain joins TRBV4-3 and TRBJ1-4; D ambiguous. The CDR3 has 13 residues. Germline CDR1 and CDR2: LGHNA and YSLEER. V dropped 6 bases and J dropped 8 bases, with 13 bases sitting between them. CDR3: CASSRAGQEKLFF. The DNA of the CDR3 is TGCGCCAGCAGTCGCGCTGGGCAGGAAAAACTGTTTTTT.

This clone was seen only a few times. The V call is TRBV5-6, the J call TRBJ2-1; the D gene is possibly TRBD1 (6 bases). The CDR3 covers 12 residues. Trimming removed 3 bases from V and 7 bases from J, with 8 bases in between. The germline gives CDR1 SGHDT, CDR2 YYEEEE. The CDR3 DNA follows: TGTGCCAGCAGCTACCAGGGGAATGAGCAGTTCTTC. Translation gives CASSYQGNEQFF.

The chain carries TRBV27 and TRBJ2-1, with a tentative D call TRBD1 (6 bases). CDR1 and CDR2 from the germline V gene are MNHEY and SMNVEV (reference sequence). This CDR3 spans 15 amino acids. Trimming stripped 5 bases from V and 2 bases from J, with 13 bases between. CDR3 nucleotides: TGTGCCAGCAGTCTCCAGGGGAGCCCCTACAATGAGCAGTTCTTC. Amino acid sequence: CASSLQGSPYNEQFF.

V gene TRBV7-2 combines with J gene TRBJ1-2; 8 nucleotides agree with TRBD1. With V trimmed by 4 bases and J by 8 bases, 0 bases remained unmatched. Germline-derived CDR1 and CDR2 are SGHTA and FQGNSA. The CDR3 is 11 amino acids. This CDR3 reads CASSSGGGYTF. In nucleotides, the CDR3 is TGTGCCAGCAGCTCAGGGGGCGGCTACACCTTC.